The T cell receptor beta chain under discussion was sequenced for a study of Graves' ophthalmopathy and Graves' hyperthyroidism. Turning to the study itself: The authors collected peripheral blood at initial diagnosis, before any treatment. Notes on the study in general: In blood, most expanded thyroid clonotypes above 0.001 frequency were also detected.

The CDR3 covers 18 residues. Per the germline V gene, CDR1 is SGHVS and CDR2 is FQNEAQ. The ends were cut back, 10 bases at V and 3 bases at J, with 27 bases in the middle. Certain patients, namely those with other autoimmune diseases, uncontrolled infections, pregnancy or lactation, were excluded. Someone took the PBMCs out of 10 ml of fresh peripheral blood. Beta-chain TCR CDR3 regions were amplified from RNA transcripts. A first-round RT-PCR used HTBI primers, followed by a second-round multiplex PCR. TCRdb independently ran MiXCR on the multiplex PCR reads; one entry per CDR3 protein. The repertoire consists of a few hundred thousand distinct CDR3 sequences, with 15% occurring once and the leading ten covering about 7%. This clonotype was observed at least ten times. Its antigen is unidentified.

The material sequenced was peripheral blood. The chain is built from TRBV7-8 and TRBJ2-2, with D possibly matching TRBD1 (6 bases). This sequence was found in a woman between 18 and 29 years old with stable Graves' hyperthyroidism. DNA for the CDR3: TGTGCCACCATCTTAGGCCGGGACAACGTACACTACACCGGGGAGCTGTTTTTT. This encodes CATILGRDNVHYTGELFF.